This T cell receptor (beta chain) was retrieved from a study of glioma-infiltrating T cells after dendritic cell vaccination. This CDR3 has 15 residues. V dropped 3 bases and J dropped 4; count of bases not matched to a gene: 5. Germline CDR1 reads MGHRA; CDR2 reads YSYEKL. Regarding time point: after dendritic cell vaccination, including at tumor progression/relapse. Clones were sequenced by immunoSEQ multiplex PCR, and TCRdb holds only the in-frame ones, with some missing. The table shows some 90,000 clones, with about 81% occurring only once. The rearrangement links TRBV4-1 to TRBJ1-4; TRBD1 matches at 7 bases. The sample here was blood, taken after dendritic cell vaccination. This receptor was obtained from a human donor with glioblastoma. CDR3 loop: CASSHLQGFNEKLFF. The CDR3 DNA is TGCGCCAGCAGCCACCTACAGGGGTTTAATGAAAAACTGTTTTTT.